This T cell receptor beta chain was observed in a study of T cells in Graves' hyperthyroidism and ophthalmopathy. This clonotype was seen ten or more times. Looked up from germline, CDR1 is MDHEN and CDR2 is SYDVKM. The CDR3 totals 16 residues. V lost 0 bases to trimming and J lost 0 bases, with 9 bases between them. Amplification targeted TCR beta CDR3 regions from RNA transcripts. The TCR CDR3 was amplified in a first-round RT-PCR using the HTBI primer set. MiXCR, applied by TCRdb to the multiplex PCR reads, yields one record per CDR3 protein. Of 270,000 or so distinct CDR3 sequences in the sample, 20% to 30% were seen once.

This TCR came from a man aged 35 to 55 with Graves' hyperthyroidism that later progressed to Graves' ophthalmopathy. Sequencing was performed on blood. The V and J genes are TRBV28 and TRBJ1-5; unclear D gene. CDR3 coding DNA: TGTGCCAGCAGTTTATGGGGCGGAAATAGCAATCAGCCCCAGCATTTT. Translating it yields CASSLWGGNSNQPQHF.